The T cell receptor beta chain described here comes from a study of shared clonotypes between healthy human individuals. Study context: Three CD4 naive, three CD4 memory, two CD8 naive and one CD8 memory plate were used per donor. Whole-study results and caveats: The sharing of approximately 5.1% of naive CD4 clonotypes was seen across a handful of donors. Sequencing depth was predicted to influence how clonotypes are shared among donors. Across subsets, estimated richness was generally greater for naive than for memory populations.

For this clone: Its specificity is unknown.

Libraries were prepared by immunoSEQ multiplex PCR; TCRdb keeps only in-frame clonotypes and omits some of them. There are a few million clones in the sample; about 92% occur only once, and around 0.14% lies in the top ten. Sequencing input: naive CD4+ T cells sorted from blood. The sample's subset: CD45RA+ positively selected. The origin of this receptor is a man younger than 35 in good health.

CDR3 nucleotide sequence: TGTGCCAGCAGGGCGACAGGGGGCGTCAATTCACCCCTCCACTTT. It yields the protein CASRATGGVNSPLHF. The genes are TRBV6-1 and TRBJ1-6, with 10 bases lining up with TRBD1. This CDR3 region has 15 residues. Germline CDR1 MNHNS, CDR2 SASEGT. With 6 bases clipped from V and 7 bases from J, the junction kept 6 bases outside the gene matches.